These 2 T cell receptor beta chains came from one sample sequenced in a study of T cell responses to AZD1222 COVID-19 vaccine. Produced via immunoSEQ multiplex PCR; TCRdb's table is partial and in-frame only. Counted here are over 95,000 clones, 91% occurring once; the ten biggest clones make up approximately 4.5%. The sample was peripheral blood, taken on day 0 of AZD1222 vaccination. The receptors shown here come from an adult in good health.

The CDR3 protein is CASSYNSNQPQHF. The CDR3 DNA is TGTGCCAGCAGTTACAATAGCAATCAGCCCCAGCATTTT. The J gene is TRBJ1-5, the V gene TRBV12-3 or TRBV12-4; no definite D call. Trimming cost V 4 bases and J 0 bases, with 4 bases left between them. The CDR3 is 13 amino acids.

The chain recombines TRBV13 with TRBJ1-6; D is unresolved. The germline V gene has CDR1 PRHDT and CDR2 FYEKMQ (reference sequence). V gave up 5 bases and J gave up 9 bases, with 17 bases separating them. This CDR3 region has 15 residues. The CDR3 spells CASSNPGSALSPLHF. CDR3 DNA sequence: TGTGCCAGCAGCAATCCCGGGAGCGCTCTTTCACCCCTCCACTTT.